This TCR beta chain was identified in a study of cytomegalovirus exposure and HLA in healthy donors. The germline V gene has CDR1 SGHAT and CDR2 FQNNGV. The V gene end was trimmed by 0 bases and the J gene end by 7 bases; junction bases not matched to a gene: 7. The CDR3 is 15 residues long. Assay: immunoSEQ multiplex PCR; the TCRdb copy retains only in-frame clones and omits some. The profile covers fewer than 200,000 clones, with 85% appearing a single time and about a sixth taken by the ten largest. Input material: PBMCs. The receptor's source is a young man in good health and CMV-seropositive. This sequence joins TRBV11-2 and TRBJ2-7; TRBD1 matches at 9 bases. This CDR3 is CASSLDRGTGLEQYF. The CDR3 bases are TGTGCCAGCAGCTTAGATCGTGGGACAGGGTTGGAGCAGTACTTC.